In its sample, the clone carrying this T cell receptor (beta chain) was seen a few times. Germline CDR1 reads DFQATT; CDR2 reads SNEGSKA (reference sequence). There are 14 residues in the CDR3. V was shortened by 2 bases and J by 8 bases, with 18 bases between the two germline ends. The entry originates in a study of patients and donors after allogeneic stem cell transplantation. From the RT-PCR reads, TCRdb called clonotypes with MiXCR, one entry per CDR3 protein. The sample holds more than 150,000 distinct CDR3 sequences; around 41% are singletons and the top ten take around 35%. Input material: blood, either unsorted or a sorted T cell fraction (not recorded which). The J gene is TRBJ1-1, the V gene TRBV20-1; D gene ambiguous. The sequence was collected from a human donor who was either an allogeneic HSCT recipient or a stem cell or donor lymphocyte infusion donor (not recorded which). It is not recorded whose cells these are; they may come from a transplant donor. For the CDR3, the DNA is TGCAGTGCTAGACCAAGCACAACTCACTTAGAAGCTTTCTTT. Protein product: CSARPSTTHLEAFF.